These T cell receptor beta chains were read from a single sample in a study of blood T cell repertoires in COVID-19. Assay used: immunoSEQ multiplex PCR; TCRdb lists only in-frame clones, some missing. Found here are about 52,000 clones, 85% to 90% of them singletons; the top ten hold approximately 10%. The material sequenced was peripheral blood. The receptors shown here come from a man of 80 years or more with active or convalescent COVID-19. CDR3s include the opening cysteine and the closing phenylalanine or tryptophan.

v_call: TRBV3-1/TRBV3-2
j_call: TRBJ1-6
cdr3_aa: CASSQDRGGVGSPLHF

v_call: TRBV5-1
j_call: TRBJ1-5
cdr3_aa: CASRGGTGGAGQPQHF

v_call: TRBV3-1/TRBV3-2
j_call: TRBJ2-7
cdr3_aa: CASSPSTGQGLGEQYF

v_call: TRBV2
j_call: TRBJ1-6
cdr3_aa: CASSSTTGSNSPLHF

v_call: TRBV19
j_call: TRBJ2-2
cdr3_aa: CASRTLEKNTGELFF

v_call: TRBV28
j_call: TRBJ2-1
cdr3_aa: CASSLGPTGGLGPYNEQFF

v_call: TRBV4-1
j_call: TRBJ2-7
cdr3_aa: CASSPGQRFPYEQYF

v_call: TRBV4-2
j_call: TRBJ1-1
cdr3_aa: CASKMDKRETEAFF

v_call: TRBV5-1
j_call: TRBJ1-4
cdr3_aa: CASSPGTGGDEKLFF

v_call: TRBV28
j_call: TRBJ1-1
cdr3_aa: CASSRLSQGNTEAFF

v_call: TRBV19
j_call: TRBJ2-2
cdr3_aa: CASRGLWGVGNTGELFF

v_call: TRBV11-3
j_call: TRBJ2-1
cdr3_aa: CASSLGAVYNEQFF

v_call: TRBV28
j_call: TRBJ2-6
cdr3_aa: CMGQGAAQGTPGANVLTF

v_call: TRBV6-2/TRBV6-3
j_call: TRBJ1-1
cdr3_aa: CASSYSWANTEAFF

v_call: TRBV5-5
j_call: TRBJ2-7
cdr3_aa: CASSEGIPKYEQYF

v_call: TRBV6-5
j_call: TRBJ2-7
cdr3_aa: CASSYTRDRGHEQYF

v_call: TRBV5-1
j_call: TRBJ2-5
cdr3_aa: CASSLRGGWLETQYF

v_call: TRBV19
j_call: TRBJ1-5
cdr3_aa: CASSIAGDSLRQPQHF

v_call: TRBV28
j_call: TRBJ1-5
cdr3_aa: CASRITGVYQPQHF

v_call: TRBV7-2
j_call: TRBJ1-1
cdr3_aa: CASRQGAWTEAFF

v_call: TRBV6-5
j_call: TRBJ1-5
cdr3_aa: CASSSGRHGNQPQHF

v_call: TRBV30
j_call: TRBJ1-4
cdr3_aa: CAWSGTGNEKLFF

v_call: TRBV10-1
j_call: TRBJ2-1
cdr3_aa: CATAAGGSYNEQFF

v_call: TRBV7-9
j_call: TRBJ2-7
cdr3_aa: CASSRPSGGLVEEQYF

v_call: TRBV7-9
j_call: TRBJ1-2
cdr3_aa: CASSPGFLYGYTF

v_call: TRBV4-2
j_call: TRBJ1-4
cdr3_aa: CASSQDGGGNEKLFF

v_call: TRBV11-2
j_call: TRBJ2-7
cdr3_aa: CASSVVAGGGYEQYF

v_call: TRBV5-1
j_call: TRBJ2-5
cdr3_aa: CASSLAGMEETQYF

v_call: TRBV5-4
j_call: TRBJ1-1
cdr3_aa: CASSPTGGGGLNTEAFF

v_call: TRBV19
j_call: TRBJ1-4
cdr3_aa: CASSIGVSATNEKLFF

v_call: TRBV9
j_call: TRBJ2-3
cdr3_aa: CASSAGLAGGADTQYF

v_call: TRBV6-6
j_call: TRBJ2-7
cdr3_aa: CASRDGPTGEQYF

v_call: TRBV4-3
j_call: TRBJ2-1
cdr3_aa: CASSHLAGSNEQFF

v_call: TRBV6-4
j_call: TRBJ2-3
cdr3_aa: CASRLAGAPDTQYF

v_call: TRBV7-2
j_call: TRBJ1-6
cdr3_aa: CASSFQGLALHF

v_call: TRBV6-2/TRBV6-3
j_call: TRBJ2-3
cdr3_aa: CASSYSVGQGVIADTQYF

v_call: TRBV4-2
j_call: TRBJ2-5
cdr3_aa: CASSQEFGETQYF

v_call: TRBV2
j_call: TRBJ2-3
cdr3_aa: CASSRDFTDTQYF

v_call: TRBV7-2
j_call: TRBJ2-1
cdr3_aa: CASSPYSGAIFNNEQFF

v_call: TRBV5-1
j_call: TRBJ1-1
cdr3_aa: CASSLGLGADEAFF

v_call: TRBV30
j_call: TRBJ1-4
cdr3_aa: CAWSRQGGEKLFF

v_call: TRBV7-3
j_call: TRBJ2-3
cdr3_aa: CASSFTVPRGSDTQYF

v_call: TRBV7-3
j_call: TRBJ1-3
cdr3_aa: CASSTLGVGNTIYF

v_call: TRBV19
j_call: TRBJ2-7
cdr3_aa: CASSIEGAVGSRTYEQYF

v_call: TRBV3-1/TRBV3-2
j_call: TRBJ1-3
cdr3_aa: CASSHRTGGPGNTIYF